These 3 T cell receptor beta chains came from one sample sequenced in a study of somatic mutations in cytotoxic T cells in rheumatoid arthritis. Generated by immunoSEQ multiplex PCR, the TCRdb table keeps only in-frame clones and is missing some. The profile shows some 18,000 clones, more than 65% of them singletons. Sequenced sample: CD8+ T cells sorted from blood. Receptor source: an adult with rheumatoid arthritis.

The V gene is TRBV5-5, the J gene TRBJ2-2, with unresolved D. This CDR3 contains 13 residues. In germline, CDR1 is SGHKS, CDR2 YYEKEE (reference sequence). V was pared by 6 bases and J by 1 base, with 7 bases between. CDR3 sequence reads: CASTSGNTGELFF. CDR3 bases: TGTGCCAGCACCTCGGGGAACACCGGGGAGCTGTTTTTT.

This clone was seen only a few times. The V call is TRBV4-1, the J call TRBJ1-2; 10 nucleotides agree with TRBD1. CDR3 length equals 14 residues. Germline CDR1 MGHRA, CDR2 YSYEKL. The trim removed 4 bases at V and 6 bases at J, leaving 5 bases unmatched. The CDR3 DNA follows: TGCGCCAGCAGCCCGGGACAGGGGAATCATGGCTACACCTTC. Its protein product is CASSPGQGNHGYTF.

This clone was seen a single time. The chain combines TRBV14 with TRBJ2-1; the match to TRBD2 covers 11 bases. Germline CDR1 SGHDN, CDR2 FVKESK. The CDR3 runs to 16 residues. V gave up 2 bases and J gave up 4 bases; unmatched junction bases: 4. CDR3 nucleotide sequence: TGTGCCAGCAGCCAAACCCCTAGCGGGAGGTACAATGAGCAGTTCTTC. Protein: CASSQTPSGRYNEQFF.